The next 32 T cell receptor beta chains were all read from a single sample in a study of tumor and adjacent non-tumor tissue in lung cancer (dated by TCRdb to between 2018 and 2020). Bulk unsorted tissue served as the source for RNA extraction, and RNA quality was assessed using a NanoDrop ND-1000 and an Agilent 2100. The protocol used for the library was multiplex PCR. The listed sequencing device is Illumina HiSeq 2500. TCRbeta libraries were built by three rounds of nested PCR using primers (Table S4), following protocols modified from ARM-PCR. TCRdb reworked the public reads: Q25 trimming with fastp, MiXCR clone assembly, productive beta chains retained. Each entry is one CDR3 protein sequence, shown with its most common DNA and genes. This sample gives about 200,000 distinct CDR3 sequences in total; 60% to 85% of them show up just once. The ten biggest clones cover 25% of the sample. Sequencing was done on a sample of lung tumor tissue. Receptor source: a man aged 55 to 70 with non-small cell lung cancer.

Comments on this clonotype: A junction end diverges from the germline sequence, so it may reflect a read error. The chain combines TRBV6-2 or TRBV6-3 with TRBJ2-1; D call uncertain. The germline gives CDR1 MNHEY, CDR2 SVGEGT. The length of the CDR3 is 14 residues. The CDR3: CATVGPSTYNKQFF. The CDR3 DNA is TGTGCCACTGTCGGGCCTAGTACCTACAATAAGCAGTTCTTC.

Points on this clonotype: Since no conserved phenylalanine or tryptophan closes the CDR3, a read error is the likely cause. The chain has TRBV20-1 and TRBJ2-7; D unclear. This CDR3 is 15 amino acids long. From germline, CDR1 is DFQATT and CDR2 SNEGSKA (reference sequence). V was clipped by 3 bases and J by 1 base, with 16 bases between them. The CDR3 DNA reads TGCAGTGCTAGGGGCTACTCCTCCCGGTCCTACGAGCAGTACATC. It specifies CSARGYSSRSYEQYI.

Details on this clonotype: A much larger clonotype is one base distant, so this may be a read error. The rearrangement joins TRBV7-9 to TRBJ1-1; the D is unclear. V lost 5 bases and J lost 5, with 12 bases in between. Germline assignment: CDR1 SEHNR and CDR2 FQNEAQ (reference sequence). The CDR3 is made up of 13 amino acids. The CDR3 spells CASSRNMETEAFF. The CDR3 DNA sequence: TGTGCCAGCAGCCGAAATATGGAGACTGAAGCTTTCTTT.

Concerning this clonotype itself: Germline is not matched at one junction end, which may reflect a read error. This rearrangement joins TRBV20-1 to TRBJ1-4; maybe TRBD1 (5 bases). Germline assignment: CDR1 DFQATT and CDR2 SNEGSKA (reference sequence). The CDR3 consists of 14 residues. The CDR3 nucleotides are TGCAGTGCTTCAACGGGACTGAATAATGAAAAACTGCGTTTT. It yields the protein CSASTGLNNEKLRF.

This clonotype showed up many times. The genes are TRBV29-1 and TRBJ2-7, with TRBD1 as a possible D gene (6 bases). Per germline, CDR1 SQVTM and CDR2 ANQGSEA. The CDR3 has 11 residues. V was pared by 6 bases and J by 5 bases, with 11 bases between. The CDR3 DNA follows: TGCAGCGTCAAAGGGGACAACGAGCAGTACTTC. Protein product: CSVKGDNEQYF.

This clonotype was found once. This may be a read error, as it is one base from a much larger clone. The J gene is TRBJ2-5, the V gene TRBV6-1; a weak D match, TRBD2 (5 bases). The CDR3 consists of 15 residues. CDR1 is MNHNS and CDR2 is SASEGT in the germline V gene. Here the CDR3 DNA reads TGTGCCAGCAGTCGACCGGGCCAACCCTGGGAGACCCATTACTTC. Translation gives CASSRPGQPWETHYF.

As concerns this clonotype: A read error may produce the germline difference seen at one junction end. V gene TRBV29-1 combines with J gene TRBJ2-1; 8 bases line up with TRBD1. CDR1 is SQVTM and CDR2 is ANQGSEA in the germline V gene. This CDR3 spans 13 amino acids. The CDR3 DNA sequence: TGTAGCGTTGCCTTGGCCCAGGGGGCGCGAGATTACTTC. Amino acids: CSVALAQGARDYF.

As to this clonotype: A single base separates this from a much larger clone, so it may be a read error. CDR3 in DNA: TGCAGCGCGCCAGCACGGGGGGGCGAGAGGGATGAGCAGCTCTTC. It codes for CSAPARGGERDEQLF. This chain connects TRBV20-1 to TRBJ2-1; 8 positions match TRBD2. Germline V lookup: CDR1 DFQATT, CDR2 SNEGSKA (reference sequence). CDR3 length: 15 amino acids.

This clonotype has at least ten counts. The rearrangement uses TRBV6-5 and TRBJ2-3; D is uncertain. Germline assignment: CDR1 MNHEY and CDR2 SVGAGI. V lost 5 bases to trimming and J lost 6 bases, with 15 bases between them. The CDR3 has 14 amino acids. The CDR3 nucleotides read TGTGCCAGCAGTACCATCCTGGGCCCGGATACGCAGTATTTT. Protein product: CASSTILGPDTQYF.

About this clonotype itself: Mismatch with germline at one junction end may stem from a read error. The chain links TRBV4-2 to TRBJ2-7; D possibly uses TRBD1 or TRBD2 (5 bases each). Germline V gene data show CDR1 as LGHNA and CDR2 as YNFKEQ. This CDR3 comprises 15 residues. In nucleotides, the CDR3 is TGTGTCAGCAGCCATCTCGACAGAGGAGGCTACGAGCAGTACTTC. It yields the protein CVSSHLDRGGYEQYF.

The rearrangement links TRBV4-1 to TRBJ1-5; 10 positions agree with TRBD1. CDR1 and CDR2 (germline): MGHRA, YSYEKL. CDR3 length: 18 amino acids. V trimming: 4 bases; J trimming: 0 bases; junction bases outside the gene matches: 9. CDR3 residues: CASSRQRQGAGSNQPQHF. The CDR3 nucleotides read TGCGCCAGCAGCCGCCAGAGACAGGGGGCAGGTAGCAATCAGCCCCAGCATTTT.

This clonotype was observed a single time. The CDR3 end shows no conserved phenylalanine or tryptophan, and so a read error is likely. The chain uses TRBV11-3 and TRBJ2-2, with TRBD1 as a possible D gene (5 bases). CDR1 SGHNT and CDR2 YENEEA come from the germline V gene. This CDR3 is 15 amino acids long. V was cut by 8 bases and J by 0 bases, with 13 bases left in between. CDR3 protein: CASGARQTNTGELFL. DNA of the CDR3: TGTGCCAGCGGGGCTCGACAGACGAACACCGGGGAGCTGTTTCTT.

The sample holds many counts of this clonotype. The chain employs TRBV20-1 and TRBJ1-5; D gene unclear. Between the trimmed V and J ends, which lost 2 bases and 3 bases, there was a span of 14 bases. Germline V gives CDR1 DFQATT, CDR2 SNEGSKA (reference sequence). The CDR3 spans 15 residues. DNA for the CDR3: TGCAGTGCTAGATACTCCCGGGGAATCAATCAGCCCCAGCATTTT. The encoded protein is CSARYSRGINQPQHF.

This sequence joins TRBV12-3 or TRBV12-4 and TRBJ2-5; either TRBD1 or TRBD2 may supply D (7 bases each). V was clipped by 5 bases and J by 10 bases, with 20 bases between them. The CDR3 has 14 amino acids. DNA of the CDR3: TGTGCCAGCAGTCCATCGACAGGGCGGGGGATCCAGTACTTC. Its protein is CASSPSTGRGIQYF.

The chain couples TRBV4-1 to TRBJ2-2, with D perhaps TRBD1 (6 bases). V lost 6 bases to trimming and J lost 7 bases, with 24 bases between them. This CDR3 is 17 amino acids long. CDR1 and CDR2 (germline): MGHRA, YSYEKL. CDR3 residues: CASRPLRDNRGVGELFF. The CDR3 nucleotides read TGCGCCAGCAGGCCGCTCCGGGACAACCGAGGCGTCGGGGAGCTGTTTTTT.

Comment on this clonotype: One end of the junction is discordant with germline, which a read error may explain. The chain is built from TRBV6-1 and TRBJ1-1; D remains ambiguous. The CDR3 has 14 residues. Germline CDR1 MNHNS, CDR2 SASEGT. CDR3 in DNA: TGTGCCAGCAATGAAAGGCAGGACGGCGCTGAAGCTTTCTTT. This codes for CASNERQDGAEAFF.

About this clonotype: A much larger clone sits a single nucleotide away, making a read error possible. V and J are TRBV4-2 and TRBJ1-1; the D is unclear. The CDR3 is made up of 14 amino acids. CDR1 and CDR2 (germline): LGHNA, YNFKEQ. The CDR3 is CASSQTTLNTEVFF. In DNA, the CDR3 is TGTGCCAGCAGCCAAACCACTTTGAACACTGAAGTTTTCTTT.

J is TRBJ2-2 and V is TRBV5-4, with D perhaps being TRBD1 or TRBD2 (5 bases each). This CDR3 is built from 16 residues. The germline V gene encodes CDR1 SGHNT and CDR2 YYREEE (reference sequence). Trimming stripped 1 base from V and 7 bases from J, with 17 bases between. CDR3 amino acids: CASSLPGPREGGELFF. CDR3 bases: TGTGCCAGCAGCTTGCCGGGACCCCGGGAAGGCGGGGAGCTGTTTTTT.

V gene TRBV12-3 or TRBV12-4 combines with J gene TRBJ1-5, with a tentative D call TRBD1 (6 bases). V was clipped by 5 bases and J by 2 bases, with 16 bases between them. This CDR3 spans 16 amino acids. Here the CDR3 DNA reads TGTGCCAGCAGTCCCCTCGGGACATGGTGCAATCAGCCCCAGCATTTT. As protein: CASSPLGTWCNQPQHF.

Regarding this clonotype: The missing conserved phenylalanine or tryptophan at the end of this CDR3 makes a read error likely. V usage is TRBV6-6 and J usage is TRBJ1-1; 7 bases are a match to TRBD1. CDR3 length: 15 amino acids. Germline V gene sequence: CDR1 MNHNY, CDR2 SVGAGI (reference sequence). CDR3 region: CASSPGTAWNTDAFY. The CDR3 bases are TGTGCCAGCAGTCCCGGGACAGCGTGGAACACTGATGCTTTCTAT.

In its sample, this clonotype was seen a few times. The chain has TRBV5-4 and TRBJ2-3; maybe TRBD2 (5 bases). There are 13 residues in the CDR3. The germline V gene has CDR1 SGHNT and CDR2 YYREEE (reference sequence). V lost 0 bases to trimming and J lost 4 bases, with 6 bases between them. As DNA, the CDR3 is TGTGCCAGCAGCTTGGGAGGGTCAGATACGCAGTATTTT. Its protein is CASSLGGSDTQYF.

For this clonotype: Germline and junction disagree at one end, which may indicate a read error. The rearrangement joins TRBV20-1 to TRBJ1-5, with TRBD1 identical over 9 bases. Looked up from germline, CDR1 is DFQATT and CDR2 is SNEGSKA (reference sequence). This CDR3 has 15 amino acids. The CDR3 coding sequence is TGTAGTGCTAGAAAACACAGGGGGCTGGGTCAGCCCCAGCATTTT. Its protein product is CSARKHRGLGQPQHF.

Concerning this clonotype itself: One end of the junction fails to match germline, which may point to a read error. V and J are TRBV11-3 and TRBJ2-5; D is possibly TRBD1 or TRBD2 (5 bases each). The CDR3 runs 14 residues. Germline V gene lookup returns CDR1 SGHNT and CDR2 YENEEA. The CDR3 DNA follows: TGTGCCAGCAGTATACCCGGGACCCAAGAGGCCCAGTACTTC. It codes for CASSIPGTQEAQYF.

The chain recombines TRBV20-1 with TRBJ1-2; weak D call: TRBD1 (5 bases). V shed 0 bases and J shed 8 bases, with 19 bases lying between them. CDR1 DFQATT and CDR2 SNEGSKA come from the germline V gene (reference sequence). CDR3 size: 15 residues. The CDR3 DNA follows: TGCAGTGCTAGAGATCAGCCGGGGCAGGGTGGGGGCTACACCTTC. Protein sequence: CSARDQPGQGGGYTF.

About this clonotype: The junction and the germline gene differ at one end; a read error may be behind it. The chain is built from TRBV11-3 and TRBJ2-7; possibly TRBD1 for D (6 bases). Per germline, CDR1 SGHNT and CDR2 YENEEA. There are 14 residues in the CDR3. In DNA, the CDR3 is TGTACCAGCAGGTTGGATACAGGGACCTACGAACAGTACTTC. It encodes CTSRLDTGTYEQYF.

Concerning this clonotype itself: Being one base from a much bigger clone, this may be a read error. V is TRBV12-3 or TRBV12-4 and J is TRBJ2-7; 9 bases match TRBD1. With 3 bases clipped from V and 3 bases from J, the junction kept 3 bases outside the gene matches. This CDR3 contains 14 residues. The CDR3 loop reads CASSFDRGIYEQYF. DNA for the CDR3: TGTGCCAGCAGTTTCGACAGGGGGATCTACGAGCAGTACTTC.

To note about this clonotype: Here the CDR3 omits its conserved ending phenylalanine or tryptophan, so a read error is the likely source. The chain carries TRBV11-2 and TRBJ2-1; no definite D call. Germline V gives CDR1 SGHAT, CDR2 FQNNGV. The CDR3 loop spans 12 amino acids. The V and J ends lost 1 base and 6 bases respectively, with 4 bases between them. Here the CDR3 DNA reads TGTGCCAGCAGCTTAGCGGGCAATGAGCAGTTCTTA. Translating it yields CASSLAGNEQFL.

In regard to this clonotype: One junction end does not reproduce the germline sequence, and a read error may be involved. The chain employs TRBV4-3 and TRBJ1-2, with D perhaps matching TRBD1 (6 bases). The CDR3 consists of 18 residues. Germline V gene data show CDR1 as LGHNA and CDR2 as YSLEER. In nucleotides, the CDR3 is TGCGCCAGCAGCCCTACAGTGCCCACCGGGACATCTAACTATGACTACACCTTC. As protein: CASSPTVPTGTSNYDYTF.

With regard to this clonotype: Lacking the conserved final phenylalanine or tryptophan, this CDR3 likely reflects a read error. The chain has TRBV4-3 and TRBJ2-7, with 9 bases fitting TRBD2. Germline lookup yields CDR1 LGHNA and CDR2 YSLEER. The CDR3 is 15 residues long. DNA of the CDR3: TGCACCAGCAGCCAAGGGACTAGCTACTCCTACGAGCAGTACTAC. Its translation is CTSSQGTSYSYEQYY.

This clonotype is judged medium-sized. The chain combines TRBV20-1 with TRBJ1-2; 7 positions agree with TRBD1. Germline V lookup: CDR1 DFQATT, CDR2 SNEGSKA (reference sequence). This CDR3 has 13 residues. J gave up 5 bases and V 0 bases, and 3 bases lay outside the gene matches. The CDR3: CSARDQGGYGYTF. CDR3 nucleotide sequence: TGCAGTGCTAGAGATCAGGGGGGATATGGCTACACCTTC.

The V and J genes are TRBV11-2 and TRBJ1-2, with TRBD1 as a possible D gene (5 bases). From germline, CDR1 is SGHAT and CDR2 FQNNGV. Trimming removed 5 bases at V and 6 bases at J, with 10 bases between. This CDR3 spans 12 amino acids. Here the CDR3 reads CASSRAGHGYTF. The CDR3 DNA follows: TGTGCCAGCAGCCGGGCAGGGCATGGCTACACCTTC.

A remark on this clonotype: The junction departs from germline at one end; a sequencing error may be responsible. This chain joins TRBV20-1 and TRBJ2-3; 9 bases are shared with TRBD1. This CDR3 comprises 15 residues. The germline CDR1 and CDR2 sequences are DFQATT and SNEGSKA (reference sequence). The CDR3 region has the DNA TGCAGTGCTAATGGGGGGGACAGGGTGGCAGATATGCAGTATTTT. It is translated as CSANGGDRVADMQYF.